The 7 T cell receptor beta chains below come from one sample, sequenced in a study of T cell changes during pregnancy in multiple sclerosis. The method was immunoSEQ multiplex PCR; TCRdb's version includes in-frame clones alone and lacks a portion of them. The sample has under 60,000 clones, almost 95% seen once. The sample here was CD4+ T cells from peripheral blood mononuclear cells, taken in the third trimester of pregnancy. These receptors came from a female donor with multiple sclerosis, enrolled in a pregnancy study.

This clone was seen just once. The J gene is TRBJ1-5, the V gene TRBV6-6, with D possibly being TRBD1 (5 bases). The germline CDR1 and CDR2 sequences are MNHNY and SVGAGI (reference sequence). The V gene lost 5 bases and the J gene lost 4 bases, with 9 bases spanning the gap. This CDR3 spans 13 amino acids. CDR3 in DNA: TGTGCCAGCAGTCTGGACACTAATCAGCCCCAGCATTTT. It specifies CASSLDTNQPQHF.

J is TRBJ2-3 and V is TRBV30; 9 nucleotides align to TRBD2. The CDR3 consists of 14 residues. V was pared by 5 bases and J by 2 bases, with 5 bases of the junction left unmatched. Germline-derived CDR1 and CDR2 are GTSNPN and SVGIG (reference sequence). For the CDR3, the DNA is TGTGCCTGGGGGCTAGCGGGATCCACAGATACGCAGTATTTT. Amino acids: CAWGLAGSTDTQYF.

J is TRBJ2-7 and V is TRBV5-1; D is possibly TRBD2 (6 bases). V was clipped by 0 bases and J by 0 bases, with 10 bases between them. The CDR3 spans 15 residues. Germline-derived CDR1 and CDR2 are SGHRS and YFSETQ. The CDR3 bases are TGCGCCAGCAGCTTGGAACCCGGGAGCTCCTACGAGCAGTACTTC. Translating gives CASSLEPGSSYEQYF.

CDR3 sequence (DNA): TGCGCCAGCAGCTTTAGACAGGGAAGCACAGATACGCAGTATTTT. Its translation: CASSFRQGSTDTQYF. The chain links TRBV5-1 to TRBJ2-3, with 7 bases lining up with TRBD1. The germline gives CDR1 SGHRS, CDR2 YFSETQ. V was pared by 2 bases and J by 0 bases, with 3 bases of the junction left unmatched. This CDR3 has 15 amino acids.

This rearrangement joins TRBV6-1 to TRBJ2-3, with D possibly being TRBD1 (6 bases). From germline, CDR1 is MNHNS and CDR2 SASEGT. This CDR3 comprises 16 residues. V lost 3 bases and J 4 bases, leaving 17 bases between the germline ends. CDR3 amino acids: CASSEGARGYADTQYF. The DNA for the CDR3 is TGTGCCAGCAGTGAGGGGGCCCGGGGATACGCAGATACGCAGTATTTT.

CDR3 in amino acids: CARLQGDEQYF. In nucleotides, the CDR3 is TGTGCCAGATTACAGGGGGACGAGCAGTACTTC. V is TRBV30 and J is TRBJ2-7, with 8 bases fitting TRBD1. Germline V gene data show CDR1 as GTSNPN and CDR2 as SVGIG (reference sequence). The CDR3 has 11 residues. V lost 8 bases, J lost 5 bases, and 5 bases stayed unmatched.

In its sample, this clone was seen once. The chain carries TRBV5-1 and TRBJ1-1, with 9 positions matching TRBD1. CDR1 and CDR2 (germline): SGHRS, YFSETQ. This CDR3 contains 14 residues. V was pared by 2 bases and J by 4 bases, with 3 bases of the junction left unmatched. DNA for the CDR3: TGCGCCAGCAGCTTAGGGACAGGGAGCACTGAAGCTTTCTTT. Translating it yields CASSLGTGSTEAFF.